One sample yielded the 13 T cell receptor beta chains listed below, sequenced in a study of cytomegalovirus exposure and HLA in healthy donors. The study ran its PCR with 60 Vbeta and 13 Jbeta primers. Libraries were prepared by immunoSEQ multiplex PCR; TCRdb keeps only in-frame clonotypes and omits some of them. Of about 170,000 clones in the sample, under 75% were seen once. Sequencing input: PBMCs. The receptors here all came from a man aged 35-49 years in good health and CMV-seropositive.

This chain connects TRBV7-3 to TRBJ1-1; a possible D gene is TRBD1 (6 bases). Germline assignment: CDR1 SGHTA and CDR2 FQGTGA. Deletions cut 5 bases from V and 4 bases from J, with 11 bases between. CDR3 length: 13 amino acids. This chain's CDR3 is CASSTRTATEAFF. The CDR3 DNA sequence: TGTGCCAGCAGCACACGGACAGCCACTGAAGCTTTCTTT.

The table lists this clone with many counts. The V gene is TRBV4-2, the J gene TRBJ1-5, with D maybe TRBD1 (6 bases). The CDR3 totals 15 residues. V was pared by 0 bases and J by 2 bases, with 8 bases between. Germline CDR1 LGHNA, CDR2 YNFKEQ. For the CDR3, the DNA is TGTGCCAGCAGCCAAGACCCAGGGGGCAATCAGCCCCAGCATTTT. It specifies CASSQDPGGNQPQHF.

This chain uses TRBV13 with TRBJ1-5; D is undetermined. From germline, CDR1 is PRHDT and CDR2 FYEKMQ (reference sequence). Trimming removed 3 bases from V and 3 bases from J, with 9 bases in between. This CDR3 is 14 amino acids long. The chain's CDR3 is CASSFGGINQPQHF. The CDR3 DNA follows: TGTGCCAGCAGCTTTGGAGGGATCAATCAGCCCCAGCATTTT.

The J gene is TRBJ2-5, the V gene TRBV27, with D possibly matching TRBD2 (5 bases). The CDR3 spans 12 residues. The germline CDR1 and CDR2 sequences are MNHEY and SMNVEV (reference sequence). The V end was cut by 4 bases, the J end by 5 bases, with 8 bases between. The CDR3 reads CASSSTMETQYF. The CDR3 coding sequence is TGTGCCAGCAGTTCGACTATGGAGACCCAGTACTTC.

This chain uses TRBV6-5 with TRBJ1-5, with 10 positions matching TRBD1. This CDR3 contains 14 residues. CDR1 and CDR2 (germline): MNHEY, SVGAGI. Germline trimming cut 6 bases from V and 6 bases from J; bases unmatched to any gene: 5. CDR3 amino acids: CASRLDRGRQPQHF. CDR3 DNA sequence: TGTGCCAGCAGACTAGACAGGGGGCGTCAGCCCCAGCATTTT.

The V and J genes are TRBV2 and TRBJ1-5, with 9 bases lining up with TRBD1. The junction had 2 bases not matched to a gene; V was cut back by 2 bases and J by 3 bases. Germline V gives CDR1 SNHLY, CDR2 FYNNEI. The CDR3 is 15 amino acids. CDR3 nucleotide sequence: TGTGCCAGCAGTGAACGGACAGGGGACAATCAGCCCCAGCATTTT. Its translation is CASSERTGDNQPQHF.

V and J are TRBV5-4 and TRBJ2-5; the D gene is possibly TRBD2 (5 bases). This CDR3 is built from 12 residues. Per germline, CDR1 SGHNT and CDR2 YYREEE (reference sequence). Between the trimmed V and J ends, which lost 0 bases and 11 bases, there was a span of 11 bases. The CDR3 loop is CASSLGPGEQYF. The CDR3 DNA reads TGTGCCAGCAGCTTGGGGCCTGGGGAGCAGTACTTC.

The chain recombines TRBV2 with TRBJ2-7, with 11 bases identical to TRBD1. The V and J ends lost 6 bases and 7 bases, in that order; junction bases with no gene match: 5. CDR3 length: 13 residues. From germline, CDR1 is SNHLY and CDR2 FYNNEI. The CDR3 is CASSGQGAGEQYF. Here the CDR3 DNA reads TGTGCCAGCAGCGGACAGGGGGCGGGTGAGCAGTACTTC.

V is TRBV7-2 and J is TRBJ2-1; 11 nucleotides match TRBD2. V lost 5 bases to trimming and J lost 8 bases; unmatched junction nucleotides: 8. Germline CDR1 SGHTA, CDR2 FQGNSA. The CDR3 sequence is 15 residues long. The DNA for the CDR3 is TGTGCCAGCAGCCATAGCGGGGGGGCCCCCCATGAGCAGTTCTTC. Translated, it gives CASSHSGGAPHEQFF.

The chain joins TRBV16 to TRBJ2-7, with TRBD2 as a possible D gene (7 bases). The CDR3 consists of 15 residues. CDR1 is KGHSY, CDR2 FQNENV, per germline. V was cut by 4 bases and J by 3 bases, with 16 bases left in between. CDR3 DNA: TGTGCCAGCAGCCCCCTGAGGGGGGGGAACTACGAGCAGTACTTC. Translating gives CASSPLRGGNYEQYF. Filled out from reference TRBV16 and TRBJ2-7, the complete variable domain reads GEEVAQTPKHLVRGEGQKAKLYCAPIKGHSYVFWYQQVLKNEFKFLISFQNENVFDETGMPKERFSAKCLPNSPCSLEIQATKLEDSAVYFCASSPLRGGNYEQYFGPGTRLTVT.

The chain combines TRBV30 with TRBJ1-2; D possibly corresponds to TRBD1 (6 bases). The CDR3 length is 17 residues. V was pared by 2 bases and J by 8 bases, with 27 bases between. Germline V gene sequence: CDR1 GTSNPN, CDR2 SVGIG (reference sequence). The CDR3 DNA reads as TGTGCCTGGAGTTGGATCAAGACAGGTTCTTGGTCGTTCGGCTACACCTTC. Translation: CAWSWIKTGSWSFGYTF.

The chain couples TRBV11-1 to TRBJ1-3; unclear D gene. CDR3 length: 17 amino acids. The V gene's germline CDR1 is SGHAT and CDR2 FQDESV (reference sequence). V was clipped by 4 bases and J by 2 bases, with 18 bases between them. This CDR3 reads CASSSNTGLLTGNTIYF. In nucleotides, the CDR3 is TGTGCCAGCAGCTCGAACACGGGTCTTCTTACTGGAAACACCATATATTTT.

The chain links TRBV30 to TRBJ1-6; possible D gene TRBD1, 6 bases. Germline V lookup: CDR1 GTSNPN, CDR2 SVGIG (reference sequence). The CDR3 runs 14 residues. Trimming removed 4 bases from V and 10 bases from J, with 17 bases in between. This CDR3 reads CAWTNRGNRSPLHF. The CDR3 DNA reads TGTGCCTGGACGAATAGGGGGAATAGGTCACCCCTCCACTTT.